This T cell receptor (beta chain) was sequenced for a study of T cells in pancreatic ductal adenocarcinoma. Selected pancreatic ductal adenocarcinoma patients had undergone surgery without neoadjuvant therapy. Profiled with immunoSEQ multiplex PCR; TCRdb holds only in-frame clones, not every one. The sample lists some 16,000 clones, roughly 90% occurring once. Germline lookup yields CDR1 MGHRA and CDR2 YSYEKL. V was clipped by 0 bases and J by 1 base; unmatched bases: 1. This CDR3 region has 16 residues. This receptor was taken from a human donor with pancreatic ductal adenocarcinoma. The V call is TRBV4-1, the J call TRBJ2-2, with TRBD1 matching 8 bases. Material: PBMCs. CDR3 region: CASSQDDRGNTGELFF. The CDR3 bases are TGCGCCAGCAGCCAAGATGACAGGGGGAACACCGGGGAGCTGTTTTTT.